The rows below give T cell receptor beta chains drawn from one sample of a study of T cells after posttransplantation cyclophosphamide. Libraries were prepared by immunoSEQ multiplex PCR; TCRdb keeps only in-frame clonotypes and omits some of them. This repertoire lists 7,300 or so clones without singletons; around half sits in the top ten. Sequencing was performed on PBMCs, taken after allogeneic stem cell transplant with posttransplant cyclophosphamide. The receptor set was obtained from a male patient aged 50 or older who received an allogeneic stem cell transplant from an unrelated donor, was CMV-positive, and had acute GVHD only. Some T cells may have come from the graft donor. The CDR3 runs from the conserved cysteine through the conserved F or W. D genes are given only for firm matches. A row's size may be missing; if present it is once, few, many or a size class.

>TRBD2|many|TRBJ2-3|TRBV5-1
CASSSGLAGGTDTQYF
TGCGCCAGCAGCTCCGGACTAGCGGGGGGCACAGATACGCAGTATTTT
>TRBD2|many|TRBJ2-1|TRBV2
CASVLSREIYNEQFF
TGTGCCAGTGTCCTCTCGCGGGAGATTTACAATGAGCAGTTCTTC
>-|many|TRBJ1-6|TRBV7-6
CASSFHPPSINSPLHF
TGTGCCAGCAGCTTTCACCCGCCAAGCATTAATTCACCCCTCCACTTT
>-|few|TRBJ1-2|TRBV29-1
CSVDLGQGKYGYTF
TGCAGCGTTGATCTTGGGCAGGGGAAATATGGCTACACCTTC
>-|many|TRBJ2-1|TRBV7-9
CASSLGNGGTAGFF
TGTGCCAGCAGCTTAGGAAACGGCGGGACGGCCGGGTTCTTC
>-|many|TRBJ2-7|TRBV2
CASSLGAGEYEQYF
TGTGCCAGCAGTCTAGGAGCGGGCGAATACGAGCAGTACTTC
>-|many|TRBJ1-3|TRBV5-1
CASSLESVVSGNTIYF
TGCGCCAGCAGCTTGGAGTCGGTGGTCTCTGGAAACACCATATATTTT
>-|many|TRBJ2-7|TRBV6-5
CASTQRGGYEQYF
TGTGCCAGCACCCAAAGGGGTGGCTACGAGCAGTACTTC
>TRBD1|few|TRBJ1-1|TRBV12-5
CASGLVRGPNTEAFF
TGTGCTAGTGGTTTGGTAAGGGGGCCGAACACTGAAGCTTTCTTT
>-|-|TRBJ2-5|TRBV19
CASAGGMNQYF
TGTGCCAGTGCGGGCGGGATGAACCAGTACTTC
>TRBD1|many|TRBJ1-6|TRBV27
CASSFTWTGGKGGSPLHF
TGTGCCAGCAGTTTTACTTGGACAGGGGGCAAAGGGGGTTCACCCCTCCACTTT
>TRBD1|many|TRBJ2-5|TRBV6-5
CASSLDRVAETQYF
TGTGCCAGCAGCCTGGACAGGGTCGCGGAGACCCAGTACTTC
>-|-|TRBJ1-5|TRBV6-1
CASSEEVFGQPQHF
TGTGCCAGCAGTGAAGAAGTCTTCGGGCAGCCCCAGCATTTT
>TRBD1|many|TRBJ1-2|TRBV7-2
CASSVRTGDGYTF
TGTGCCAGCAGCGTAAGGACAGGGGATGGCTACACCTTC
>-|many|TRBJ1-1|TRBV4-3
CASSPAHTGKAFF
TGCGCCAGCAGCCCCGCCCACACAGGGAAAGCTTTCTTT
>TRBD1|many|TRBJ1-1|TRBV18
CASSSGTAAMNTEAFF
TGTGCCAGCTCATCAGGGACAGCCGCTATGAACACTGAAGCTTTCTTT
>TRBD1|many|TRBJ1-2|TRBV6-5
CASSYGDRGDYGYTF
TGTGCCAGCAGTTACGGGGACAGGGGCGACTATGGCTACACCTTC
>-|many|TRBJ2-2|TRBV7-2
CASFISGNTGELFF
TGTGCCAGCTTTATTAGCGGGAACACCGGGGAGCTGTTTTTT
>-|many|TRBJ2-5|TRBV7-6
CASSKVGFGQGETQYF
TGTGCCAGCAGCAAAGTGGGTTTTGGACAAGGAGAGACCCAGTACTTC
>TRBD1|many|TRBJ1-2|TRBV19
CASSLGQGINYGYTF
TGTGCCAGTAGCCTCGGACAGGGGATTAACTATGGCTACACCTTC
>-|many|TRBJ2-5|TRBV5-1
CASTGQGWAQETQYF
TGCGCCAGCACGGGACAAGGTTGGGCCCAAGAGACCCAGTACTTC
>TRBD1|many|TRBJ2-7|TRBV13
CASSLPGQGNYEQYF
TGTGCCAGCAGCTTGCCGGGACAGGGGAACTACGAGCAGTACTTC
>TRBD2|many|TRBJ2-5|TRBV5-6
CASSHGTSGRKTQYF
TGTGCCAGCAGCCACGGGACTAGCGGGAGGAAGACCCAGTACTTC
>TRBD2|many|TRBJ2-5|TRBV6-1
CASSDIAGGGETQYF
TGTGCCAGCAGTGATATAGCGGGAGGTGGGGAGACCCAGTACTTC
>-|-|TRBJ2-7|TRBV6-5
CASSYGGARGYEQYF
TGTGCCAGCAGTTACGGCGGGGCCCGGGGGTACGAGCAGTACTTC
>-|few|TRBJ2-1|TRBV30
CAWVDSHCNEQFF
TGTGCCTGGGTGGACAGCCACTGCAATGAGCAGTTCTTC
>-|many|TRBJ2-7|TRBV6-6
CASSSREYEQYF
TGTGCCAGCAGTTCCAGGGAATACGAGCAGTACTTC
>-|many|TRBJ2-5|TRBV29-1
CSVVFETQYF
TGCAGCGTTGTCTTCGAGACCCAGTACTTC
>-|many|TRBJ1-3|TRBV30
CAWTPTGGSGNTIYF
TGTGCCTGGACCCCGACAGGCGGATCTGGAAACACCATATATTTT
>TRBD1|few|TRBJ1-4|TRBV2
CASRVDRGGEKLFF
TGTGCCAGCAGGGTCGACAGGGGGGGAGAAAAACTGTTTTTT
>-|many|TRBJ1-1|TRBV7-3
CASSLMGGGYAEAFF
TGTGCCAGCAGCTTAATGGGGGGGGGTTATGCGGAAGCTTTCTTT
>-|many|TRBJ2-3|TRBV5-1
CASSLGLARTDTQYF
TGCGCCAGCAGCTTGGGATTAGCGCGCACAGATACGCAGTATTTT
>-|medium-sized|TRBJ1-3|TRBV19
CASSRDFRGNTIYF
TGTGCCAGTAGCCGGGACTTTAGGGGCAACACCATATATTTT
>-|many|TRBJ2-1|TRBV6-5
CASSYSTINEQFF
TGTGCCAGCAGTTACTCGACAATAAATGAGCAGTTCTTC
>-|many|TRBJ1-3|TRBV20-1
CSASLGNTIYF
TGCAGTGCATCTCTTGGAAACACCATATATTTT
>TRBD2|many|TRBJ2-1|TRBV19
CASSTRLAGVHNEQFF
TGTGCCAGTAGTACCCGACTAGCGGGGGTTCACAATGAGCAGTTCTTC
>-|few|TRBJ1-2|TRBV28
CASSQGYNYGYTF
TGTGCCAGCAGTCAGGGATACAACTATGGCTACACCTTC
>TRBD1|many|TRBJ1-4|TRBV14
CASSQGDRTNEKLFF
TGTGCCAGCAGCCAAGGGGACAGGACAAATGAAAAACTGTTTTTT
>-|many|TRBJ2-4|TRBV27
CASMVPGKNIQYF
TGTGCCAGCATGGTTCCAGGCAAAAACATTCAGTACTTC
>-|many|TRBJ2-6|TRBV5-4
CASSLAGSGANVLTF
TGTGCCAGCAGCTTGGCGGGGAGTGGGGCCAACGTCCTGACTTTC
>TRBD2|many|TRBJ2-2|TRBV27
CASSLTSGRASGELFF
TGTGCCAGCAGTCTAACTAGCGGGAGAGCCTCCGGGGAGCTGTTTTTT
>-|many|TRBJ1-1|TRBV30
CAWSGQTNTEAFF
TGTGCCTGGAGTGGACAGACCAACACTGAAGCTTTCTTT
>-|many|TRBJ1-1|TRBV6-5
CASSSIGTEAFF
TGTGCCAGCAGTTCCATCGGTACTGAAGCTTTCTTT
>-|-|TRBJ2-7|TRBV25-1
CASRDRAYEQYF
TGTGCCAGCAGGGACAGAGCCTACGAGCAGTACTTC
>-|few|TRBJ2-7|TRBV2
CAGRQDNTYEQYF
TGTGCCGGAAGACAGGACAATACCTACGAGCAGTACTTC
>-|many|TRBJ2-4|TRBV7-9
CASSSIGPGIAKNIQYF
TGTGCCAGCAGCTCAATCGGTCCGGGAATAGCCAAAAACATTCAGTACTTC
>TRBD2|-|TRBJ2-3|TRBV28
CASGRGGASADTQYF
TGTGCCAGCGGGCGGGGGGGGGCAAGCGCAGATACGCAGTATTTT
>TRBD2|-|TRBJ2-7|TRBV7-3
CASSLGGGYEQYF
TGTGCCAGCAGCTTAGGGGGGGGCTACGAGCAGTACTTC
>-|many|TRBJ2-5|TRBV7-8
CASSNRQYQETQYF
TGTGCCAGCAGCAACAGACAGTACCAAGAGACCCAGTACTTC
>-|few|TRBJ2-7|TRBV27
CASSLVGGNYEQYF
TGTGCCAGCAGTTTAGTTGGGGGGAACTACGAGCAGTACTTC